This T cell receptor beta chain emerged from a study of T cells in localized non-small cell lung cancer. The CDR3 contains 14 residues. Germline CDR1 LNHDA, CDR2 SQIVND (reference sequence). Profiling relied on immunoSEQ multiplex PCR, and the TCRdb table lists in-frame clones only, not all of them. The sample lists some 15,000 clones, over 70% occurring once. This rearrangement joins TRBV19 to TRBJ2-5; TRBD1 agrees at 9 bases. The J call is in doubt because the DNA end fits TRBJ2-7 better. The TCR sequence derives from a male donor at least 60 years old with stage I lung adenocarcinoma. The sequencing here drew on peripheral blood, taken before any cancer treatment. CDR3 protein: CASRGTGSTYEQYF. Written as DNA, the CDR3 is TGTGCCAGTAGGGGGACAGGGTCGACCTACGAGCAGTACTTC.